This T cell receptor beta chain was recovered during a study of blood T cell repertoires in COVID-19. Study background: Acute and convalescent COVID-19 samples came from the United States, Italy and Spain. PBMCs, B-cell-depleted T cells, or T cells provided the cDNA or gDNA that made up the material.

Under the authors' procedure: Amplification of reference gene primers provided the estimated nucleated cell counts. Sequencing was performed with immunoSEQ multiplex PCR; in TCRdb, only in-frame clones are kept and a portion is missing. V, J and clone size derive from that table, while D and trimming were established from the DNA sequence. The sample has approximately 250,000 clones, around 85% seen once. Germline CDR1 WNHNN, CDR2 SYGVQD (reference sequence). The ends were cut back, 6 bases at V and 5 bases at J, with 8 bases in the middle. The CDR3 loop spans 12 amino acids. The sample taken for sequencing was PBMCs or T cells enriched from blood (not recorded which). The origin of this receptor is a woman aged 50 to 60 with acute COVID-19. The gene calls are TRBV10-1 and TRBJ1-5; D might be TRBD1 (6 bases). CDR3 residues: CASSQGYQPQHF. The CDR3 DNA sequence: TGCGCCAGCAGCCAGGGGTATCAGCCCCAGCATTTT.